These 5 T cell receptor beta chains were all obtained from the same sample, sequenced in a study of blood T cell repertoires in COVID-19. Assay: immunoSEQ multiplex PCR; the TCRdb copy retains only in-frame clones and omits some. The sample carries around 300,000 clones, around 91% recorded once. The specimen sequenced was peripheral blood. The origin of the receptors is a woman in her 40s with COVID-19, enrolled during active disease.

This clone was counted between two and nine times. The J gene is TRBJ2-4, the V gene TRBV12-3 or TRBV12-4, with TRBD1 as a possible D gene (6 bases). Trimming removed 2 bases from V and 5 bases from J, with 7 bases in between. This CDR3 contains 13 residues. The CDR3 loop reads CASSLPGENIQYF. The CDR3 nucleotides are TGTGCCAGCAGTTTACCAGGGGAAAACATTCAGTACTTC.

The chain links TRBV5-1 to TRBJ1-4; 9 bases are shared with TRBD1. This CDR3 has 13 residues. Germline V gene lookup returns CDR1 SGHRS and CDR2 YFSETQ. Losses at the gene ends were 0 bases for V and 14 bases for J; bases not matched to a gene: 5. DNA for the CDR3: TGCGCCAGCAGCTTGGGGGACAGGGAGTCCCTGTTTTTT. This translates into CASSLGDRESLFF.

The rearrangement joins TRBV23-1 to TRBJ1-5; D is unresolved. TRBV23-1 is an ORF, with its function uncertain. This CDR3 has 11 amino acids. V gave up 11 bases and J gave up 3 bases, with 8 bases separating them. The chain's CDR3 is CAVPLNQPQHF. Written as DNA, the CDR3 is TGCGCCGTGCCACTCAATCAGCCCCAGCATTTT.

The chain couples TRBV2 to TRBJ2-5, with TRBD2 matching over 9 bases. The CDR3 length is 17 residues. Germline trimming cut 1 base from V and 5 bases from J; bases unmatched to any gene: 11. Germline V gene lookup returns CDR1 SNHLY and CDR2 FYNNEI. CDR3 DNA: TGTGCCAGCAGTGAAGACCTGACTAGCGGAAGGGGGGAGACCCAGTACTTC. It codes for CASSEDLTSGRGETQYF.

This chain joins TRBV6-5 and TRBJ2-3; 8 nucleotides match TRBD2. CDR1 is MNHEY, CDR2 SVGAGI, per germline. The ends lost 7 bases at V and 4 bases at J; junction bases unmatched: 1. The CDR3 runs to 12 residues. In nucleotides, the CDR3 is TGTGCCAGCAAGCGGGGGTCAGATACGCAGTATTTT. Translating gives CASKRGSDTQYF.